The clone carrying this T cell receptor (beta chain) turned up a few times. Its specificity is unknown. Carried by the TCR beta cDNA libraries were unique molecular identifiers. Each sample of roughly 0.9 to 11 million input T cells yielded 500,000 or so cDNA molecules, so each molecule approximated one T cell. TCRdb processed the PCR reads anew with MiXCR; each CDR3 protein has one entry. This sample has hundreds of thousands of distinct CDR3 sequences, with over 45% found just once. The data were taken from a study of post-analysis software for immune sequencing data. Overall study context: The cohort encompassed relapsing-remitting, secondary progressive and progressive-relapsing multiple sclerosis disease courses. Findings of the study overall: Same-batch samples co-clustered strongly by F measure. TRBV5-6, TRBV5-1 and TRBV20-1 were among several TRBV segments more frequent in patients than controls. Compared against controls, patients with multiple sclerosis displayed significantly lower normalized Chao1 diversity.

The ends were cut back, 3 bases at V and 11 bases at J, with 19 bases in the middle. The CDR3 has 13 amino acids. The germline V gene has CDR1 SQVTM and CDR2 ANQGSEA. The sequencing sample was made of blood. The chain recombines TRBV29-1 with TRBJ1-2; unclear D gene. This receptor was identified in a girl aged 2 to 10 with multiple sclerosis. The CDR3 loop is CSVEDWSSRLYTF. In DNA, the CDR3 is TGCAGCGTTGAGGACTGGAGCTCTCGCCTGTACACCTTC.